This TCR beta chain was captured by sequencing in a study of blood T cell repertoires in COVID-19. Study-wide background: In each case, the material was cDNA or gDNA derived from T cells, B-cell-depleted T cells, or PBMCs.

In the original analysis: How many nucleated cells were present was estimated from reference gene primer amplification. The table came from immunoSEQ multiplex PCR; TCRdb's copy has only in-frame clones and leaves some out. The D gene and trimming were derived from the DNA, and the V and J assignments and clone size from that table. The sample has 150,000 to 200,000 clones; 86% are singletons. V dropped 5 bases and J dropped 3 bases, with 11 bases sitting between them. The CDR3 runs 14 residues. The germline gives CDR1 ENHRY, CDR2 SYGVKD. This clone came up once. The receptor was isolated from a woman older than 75 in a cohort sampled during active or convalescent COVID-19. The sequencing sample was made of peripheral blood. V usage is TRBV10-3 and J usage is TRBJ1-5, with a tentative D call TRBD1 (5 bases). The CDR3 spells CAISQDRNNQPQHF. CDR3 in DNA: TGTGCCATCAGTCAAGACAGAAACAATCAGCCCCAGCATTTT.